The 7 T cell receptor beta chains listed next were all sequenced from one sample in a study of cytomegalovirus exposure and HLA in healthy donors. This PCR relied on a set of 60 Vbeta primers and 13 Jbeta primers. Sequenced by immunoSEQ multiplex PCR; TCRdb stores in-frame clones only, minus some. The sample consists of about 140,000 clones, 80% to 85% of them appearing once. Sequenced: PBMCs. These receptors came from a female donor in good health and CMV-seronegative.

The chain is built from TRBV15 and TRBJ2-7; 9 bases match TRBD1. The CDR3 is 18 amino acids. Trimming removed 0 bases from V and 5 bases from J; junction bases left unmatched: 14. Germline CDR1 and CDR2: LNHNV and YYDKDF (reference sequence). As DNA, the CDR3 is TGTGCCACCAGCAGAGATGGTAGTGGAACAGGGGGCTACCACGAGCAGTACTTC. Its protein is CATSRDGSGTGGYHEQYF.

This clone was found once. The chain joins TRBV7-9 to TRBJ2-5; 8 positions agree with TRBD2. Per the germline V gene, CDR1 is SEHNR and CDR2 is FQNEAQ (reference sequence). The CDR3 extends over 14 amino acids. Unmatched junction bases numbered 7, after V lost 5 bases and J lost 5 bases. The CDR3 region is CASSRSGEGETQYF. The DNA for the CDR3 is TGTGCCAGCAGCCGTAGCGGGGAGGGGGAGACCCAGTACTTC.

This clone was detected a few times. V and J are TRBV5-1 and TRBJ1-4, with D perhaps TRBD1 (5 bases). Germline lookup yields CDR1 SGHRS and CDR2 YFSETQ. Trimming shortened V by 7 bases and J by 8 bases, and 21 bases separated the two germline ends. This CDR3 has 15 residues. The DNA for the CDR3 is TGCGCCAGCCGACAGTGGGTCGAGGAGTCCGAAAAACTGTTTTTT. It is translated as CASRQWVEESEKLFF.

In DNA, the CDR3 is TGTGCCAGCAGCTTGGCCTGGGAGGGAGAGACCCAGTACTTC. It encodes CASSLAWEGETQYF. The chain recombines TRBV5-6 with TRBJ2-5, with 7 bases fitting TRBD2. With 0 bases clipped from V and 4 bases from J, the junction kept 3 bases outside the gene matches. This CDR3 is built from 14 residues. CDR1 SGHDT and CDR2 YYEEEE come from the germline V gene. The full variable domain, completed using reference TRBV5-6 and TRBJ2-5, is DAGVTQSPTHLIKTRGQQVTLRCSPKSGHDTVSWYQQALGQGPQFIFQYYEEEERQRGNFPDRFSGHQFPNYSSELNVNALLLGDSALYLCASSLAWEGETQYFGPGTRLLVL.

This chain links TRBV5-3 with TRBJ2-1; 12 bases fit TRBD2. TRBV5-3 is designated an ORF whose function remains uncertain. The CDR3 extends over 16 amino acids. V lost 3 bases and J lost 4; bases outside the gene matches: 5. CDR3 loop: CARSYGLAGLYNEQFF. The DNA for the CDR3 is TGTGCCAGAAGCTATGGACTAGCGGGGCTTTACAATGAGCAGTTCTTC.

This clone was seen a few times. The J gene is TRBJ2-1, the V gene TRBV5-8; TRBD1 matches 7 bases. V lost 0 bases to trimming and J lost 9 bases; unmatched junction nucleotides: 3. Germline CDR1 reads SGHTS; CDR2 reads YDEGEE. The CDR3 has 13 amino acids. DNA of the CDR3: TGTGCCAGCAGCTTGGACAGGGGTGGTGAGCAGTTCTTC. Translating gives CASSLDRGGEQFF.

The chain joins TRBV5-4 to TRBJ1-1, with D possibly matching TRBD1 (6 bases). The CDR3 is 15 residues long. From germline, CDR1 is SGHNT and CDR2 YYREEE (reference sequence). V lost 4 bases, J lost 0 bases, and 13 bases lay in between. The CDR3 region is CASSQDGQLNTEAFF. Written as DNA, the CDR3 is TGTGCCAGCAGCCAGGACGGACAGCTGAACACTGAAGCTTTCTTT. The entire variable domain, with the rest obtained from reference TRBV5-4 and TRBJ1-1, is as follows: ETGVTQSPTHLIKTRGQQVTLRCSSQSGHNTVSWYQQALGQGPQFIFQYYREEENGRGNFPPRFSGLQFPNYSSELNVNALELDDSALYLCASSQDGQLNTEAFFGQGTRLTVV.